The 28 T cell receptor beta chains below were found in one sample sequenced in a study of OX40 agonist ivuxolimab in advanced cancers. Sequenced by immunoSEQ multiplex PCR; TCRdb stores in-frame clones only, minus some. This table has 70,000 to 90,000 clones, approximately 91% appearing once. This specimen consisted of CD4+ or CD8+ T cells sorted from blood, obtained in a trial of the OX40 agonist ivuxolimab. The receptors come from an adult with an advanced solid tumor such as melanoma, head and neck, liver or kidney cancer.

The CDR3 reads CALDPGSGRETQYF. CDR3 bases: TGTGCTTTAGATCCGGGTAGCGGGAGGGAGACCCAGTACTTC. V is TRBV30 and J is TRBJ2-5, with 10 bases fitting TRBD2. Germline values: CDR1 GTSNPN, CDR2 SVGIG (reference sequence). This CDR3 comprises 14 residues. Looking up the rest from reference TRBV30 and TRBJ2-5 gives the full variable domain: SQTIHQWPATLVQPVGSPLSLECTVEGTSNPNLYWYRQAAGRGLQLLFYSVGIGQISSEVPQNLSASRPQDRQFILSSKKLLLSDSGFYLCALDPGSGRETQYFGPGTRLLVL.

This sequence joins TRBV10-3 and TRBJ2-7, with D possibly being TRBD2 (6 bases). The V and J ends lost 2 bases and 7 bases respectively, with 18 bases between them. Germline lookup yields CDR1 ENHRY and CDR2 SYGVKD. The CDR3 runs 15 residues. The CDR3 DNA is TGTGCCATCAGTGAGAACAGCGGGTCAAAAAAGGAGCAGTACTTC. Protein: CAISENSGSKKEQYF.

This chain connects TRBV30 to TRBJ2-7; TRBD1 matches at 8 bases. The CDR3 contains 13 residues. Germline V gene sequence: CDR1 GTSNPN, CDR2 SVGIG (reference sequence). V shed 3 bases and J 4 bases; nucleotides not matched to a gene: 5. CDR3 sequence (DNA): TGTGCCTGGAGGCCGGGACAGGCATACGAGCAGTACTTC. Amino acid sequence: CAWRPGQAYEQYF.

V gene TRBV28 combines with J gene TRBJ2-5; 7 bases align to TRBD2. This CDR3 comprises 15 residues. The V segment lost 5 bases and the J segment 2 bases; nucleotides outside the gene matches: 8. Germline CDR1 MDHEN, CDR2 SYDVKM. For the CDR3, the DNA is TGTGCCAGCAGTCTAGTAGTCGGGGGGCAAGAGACCCAGTACTTC. Its translation is CASSLVVGGQETQYF.

The V gene is TRBV7-8, the J gene TRBJ1-1; maybe TRBD1 (5 bases). V was cut by 5 bases and J by 2 bases, with 9 bases left in between. This CDR3 has 13 residues. Germline V gives CDR1 SGHVS, CDR2 FQNEAQ. DNA of the CDR3: TGTGCCAGCAGCCTGACAGTTAACACTGAAGCTTTCTTT. Residues: CASSLTVNTEAFF.

This chain connects TRBV4-2 to TRBJ2-3; D gene uncertain. Germline CDR1 LGHNA, CDR2 YNFKEQ. The CDR3 runs to 13 residues. Trimming pared 4 bases from V and 4 bases from J, leaving 9 bases between. DNA of the CDR3: TGTGCCAGCAGCCTTAAACTGGCAGATACGCAGTATTTT. As protein: CASSLKLADTQYF.

The chain is built from TRBV11-2 and TRBJ2-7, with 11 bases that match TRBD2. Germline V lookup: CDR1 SGHAT, CDR2 FQNNGV. The CDR3 contains 15 residues. V shed 3 bases and J 0 bases; nucleotides not matched to a gene: 1. The CDR3 reads CASSFGLAGSYEQYF. CDR3 in DNA: TGTGCCAGCAGCTTCGGACTAGCGGGCTCCTACGAGCAGTACTTC.

J is TRBJ2-1 and V is TRBV4-1; 9 positions match TRBD1. CDR1 is MGHRA and CDR2 is YSYEKL in the germline V gene. This CDR3 contains 15 residues. After removal of 1 base from V and 4 bases from J, the junction contained 2 bases not matched to a gene. The CDR3 coding sequence is TGCGCCAGCAGCCAAGGGACAGGGGCTTACAATGAGCAGTTCTTC. Translation gives CASSQGTGAYNEQFF.

The chain joins TRBV11-3 to TRBJ2-3, with 7 bases aligning to TRBD1. CDR3 length equals 14 residues. V lost 4 bases, J lost 3 bases, and 4 bases stayed unmatched. Germline V gives CDR1 SGHNT, CDR2 YENEEA. CDR3 protein: CASSSDRATDTQYF. The DNA for the CDR3 is TGTGCCAGCAGCTCCGACAGGGCTACAGATACGCAGTATTTT.

The chain recombines TRBV28 with TRBJ1-2; D is possibly TRBD1 (5 bases). Germline V gene lookup returns CDR1 MDHEN and CDR2 SYDVKM. The length of the CDR3 is 13 residues. Trimming took 1 base from V and 6 from J, leaving 9 bases between them. CDR3: CASSLSRVNGYTF. The CDR3 region has the DNA TGTGCCAGCAGTTTATCCAGGGTGAATGGCTACACCTTC.

The chain couples TRBV19 to TRBJ2-1; TRBD2 might be the D (6 bases). Per the germline V gene, CDR1 is LNHDA and CDR2 is SQIVND (reference sequence). Between the trimmed V and J ends, which lost 3 bases and 0 bases, there was a span of 15 bases. The CDR3 is made up of 17 amino acids. For the CDR3, the DNA is TGTGCCAGTAGTATCCCCACGGGGGTATACTCCTACAATGAGCAGTTCTTC. Residues: CASSIPTGVYSYNEQFF. The variable domain in full, with the rest retrieved from reference TRBV19 and TRBJ2-1, is DGGITQSPKYLFRKEGQNVTLSCEQNLNHDAMYWYRQDPGQGLRLIYYSQIVNDFQKGDIAEGYSVSREKKESFPLTVTSAQKNPTAFYLCASSIPTGVYSYNEQFFGPGTRLTVL.

This chain connects TRBV30 to TRBJ1-1; D ambiguous. The CDR3 is 13 amino acids. V was shortened by 0 bases and J by 7 bases, with 12 bases between the two germline ends. Looked up from germline, CDR1 is GTSNPN and CDR2 is SVGIG (reference sequence). CDR3 bases: TGTGCCTGGAGTGTAGTGGTGGCGGTTGAAGCTTTCTTT. Translated: CAWSVVVAVEAFF.

This clone was counted a single time. The V gene is TRBV6-1, the J gene TRBJ1-4; D is ambiguous. This CDR3 region has 15 residues. V was pared by 5 bases and J by 0 bases, with 10 bases between. The germline V gene has CDR1 MNHNS and CDR2 SASEGT. The CDR3 DNA sequence: TGTGCCAGCAGTAAGGACGGGACAACTAATGAAAAACTGTTTTTT. Amino acid sequence: CASSKDGTTNEKLFF.

This clone was detected only once. This chain connects TRBV19 to TRBJ2-3; TRBD1 matches 7 bases. CDR3 length: 12 residues. The V segment lost 9 bases and the J segment 11 bases; nucleotides outside the gene matches: 11. Germline CDR1 and CDR2: LNHDA and SQIVND (reference sequence). The CDR3 DNA sequence: TGTGCCAGCCCTACCCGGACAGGAGAGCAGTATTTT. This codes for CASPTRTGEQYF.

The rearrangement uses TRBV4-1 and TRBJ2-7, with D unclear. Germline CDR1 and CDR2: MGHRA and YSYEKL. The CDR3 runs 14 residues. V was trimmed by 1 base and J by 0 bases, leaving 7 bases between them. The CDR3 spells CASSQVPSSYEQYF. In DNA form, the CDR3 reads TGCGCCAGCAGCCAAGTTCCTAGCTCCTACGAGCAGTACTTC.

This clone was counted once. The chain couples TRBV30 to TRBJ2-7; 8 bases line up with TRBD1. The CDR3 runs 13 residues. The germline V gene encodes CDR1 GTSNPN and CDR2 SVGIG (reference sequence). With V trimmed by 4 bases and J by 2 bases, 4 bases remained unmatched. The DNA for the CDR3 is TGTGCCTGGACCCCGACAGGGGCCTACGAGCAGTACTTC. It codes for CAWTPTGAYEQYF.

V usage is TRBV27 and J usage is TRBJ1-5; no reliable D call. Germline assignment: CDR1 MNHEY and CDR2 SMNVEV (reference sequence). The germline V and J ends were trimmed by 4 bases and 15 bases, with 22 bases remaining between them. The CDR3 consists of 14 residues. The CDR3 protein is CASSSAAGTQPWHF. The CDR3 region has the DNA TGTGCCAGCAGTTCTGCCGCCGGTACGCAGCCCTGGCATTTT.

The V gene is TRBV11-3, the J gene TRBJ2-2; 16 bases line up with TRBD2. Germline CDR1 reads SGHNT; CDR2 reads YENEEA. Unmatched junction bases numbered 9, after V lost 6 bases and J lost 5 bases. The CDR3 spans 18 residues. The CDR3 region has the DNA TGTGCCAGCAGTTCCGGGACTAGCGGGAGGGCGGGGACCGGGGAGCTGTTTTTT. It yields the protein CASSSGTSGRAGTGELFF.

This chain links TRBV28 with TRBJ2-1, with 11 positions matching TRBD2. Germline V gives CDR1 MDHEN, CDR2 SYDVKM. The J segment lost 8 bases and the V segment lost 7 bases, leaving 10 bases of the junction unmatched. The CDR3 is made up of 15 amino acids. The CDR3 region is CASTETSGTPYEQFF. CDR3 coding DNA: TGTGCCAGCACCGAGACTAGCGGGACTCCCTATGAGCAGTTCTTC.

The genes are TRBV6-1 and TRBJ2-2, with D possibly being TRBD1 or TRBD2 (5 bases each). This CDR3 is 14 amino acids long. V was cut by 6 bases and J by 8 bases, with 16 bases left in between. Germline V gene sequence: CDR1 MNHNS, CDR2 SASEGT. Here the CDR3 reads CASRGVALPGELFF. The CDR3 region has the DNA TGTGCCAGCAGGGGGGTCGCACTGCCGGGGGAGCTGTTTTTT.

Comments on this clone: This same CDR3 is encoded by further DNA sequences in the sample. This chain links TRBV28 with TRBJ2-3; unclear D gene. The CDR3 has 11 residues. Deletions cut 5 bases from V and 4 bases from J, with 4 bases between. CDR1 is MDHEN, CDR2 SYDVKM, per germline. The CDR3 coding sequence is TGTGCCAGCAGTGGAGCAGATACGCAGTATTTT. Translation: CASSGADTQYF.

This rearrangement joins TRBV5-4 to TRBJ1-2; D is perhaps TRBD1 (5 bases). This CDR3 is built from 13 residues. V gave up 5 bases and J gave up 3 bases, with 11 bases separating them. Looked up from germline, CDR1 is SGHNT and CDR2 is YYREEE (reference sequence). The CDR3 region has the DNA TGTGCCAGCAGGGCCGGGACCGACTATGGCTACACCTTC. Amino acid sequence: CASRAGTDYGYTF.

The chain uses TRBV5-4 and TRBJ2-5; no reliable D call. With the DNA end fitting TRBJ2-7 better, the J assignment may be wrong. The germline CDR1 and CDR2 sequences are SGHNT and YYREEE (reference sequence). The CDR3 is made up of 15 amino acids. In DNA form, the CDR3 reads TGTGCCAGCAGCTTGGATCTGGGTGGTCCCTACGAGCAGTACTTC. It codes for CASSLDLGGPYEQYF.

V usage is TRBV4-1 and J usage is TRBJ2-1; 8 bases align to TRBD2. CDR1 and CDR2 from the germline V gene are MGHRA and YSYEKL. V lost 4 bases, J lost 1 base, and 6 bases stayed unmatched. The CDR3 runs to 16 residues. The CDR3 reads CASSPNPGGSYNEQFF. In DNA, the CDR3 is TGCGCCAGCAGCCCGAATCCGGGAGGGTCCTACAATGAGCAGTTCTTC.

The chain employs TRBV19 and TRBJ1-2; D remains unclear. Trimming took off 5 bases at V and 9 bases at J, with 13 bases between the two ends. Per germline, CDR1 LNHDA and CDR2 SQIVND (reference sequence). The CDR3 contains 12 residues. CDR3: CASSYGGSSYTF. The CDR3 nucleotides are TGTGCCAGTAGTTATGGAGGGAGTAGCTACACCTTC. The full variable domain, rest sourced from reference TRBV19 and TRBJ1-2, is DGGITQSPKYLFRKEGQNVTLSCEQNLNHDAMYWYRQDPGQGLRLIYYSQIVNDFQKGDIAEGYSVSREKKESFPLTVTSAQKNPTAFYLCASSYGGSSYTFGSGTRLTVV.

The rearrangement uses TRBV6-6 and TRBJ2-7; maybe TRBD1 (6 bases). The CDR3 length is 15 residues. The V end was cut by 3 bases, the J end by 0 bases, with 12 bases between. Germline CDR1 MNHNY, CDR2 SVGAGI (reference sequence). CDR3 sequence reads: CASSYSRQDSYEQYF. The CDR3 nucleotides are TGTGCCAGCAGTTATAGCCGACAGGACTCCTACGAGCAGTACTTC.

The chain joins TRBV5-4 to TRBJ2-3; the D gene is possibly TRBD1 (5 bases). The CDR3 is made up of 16 amino acids. Deletions cut 4 bases from V and 1 base from J, with 16 bases between. Germline CDR1 and CDR2: SGHNT and YYREEE (reference sequence). CDR3 protein: CASSPEGARGTDTQYF. The DNA of the CDR3 is TGTGCCAGCAGCCCGGAAGGGGCCAGGGGCACAGATACGCAGTATTTT.

J is TRBJ1-2 and V is TRBV19; D remains ambiguous. Germline CDR1 LNHDA, CDR2 SQIVND (reference sequence). The CDR3 length is 13 residues. V was cut by 1 base and J by 7 bases, with 10 bases left in between. In DNA form, the CDR3 reads TGTGCCAGTAGTATAGTTTTATTAGGTGGCTACACCTTC. Amino acid sequence: CASSIVLLGGYTF.